The rows below give T cell receptor beta chains drawn from one sample of a study of cytomegalovirus exposure and HLA in healthy donors. Here immunoSEQ multiplex PCR was the method, and the copy in TCRdb shows in-frame clones only, minus some. The sample shows 110,000 or so clones, about 70% of them seen only once. Input material: PBMCs. These TCRs come from a woman between 35 and 50 years old in good health and CMV-seropositive. CDR3s include the opening cysteine and the closing phenylalanine or tryptophan. Fields, in order: V gene, J gene, D gene, clone size, CDR3 length, CDR3 protein, CDR3 DNA. D genes are given only for firm matches. Not all rows give a size; the values are once, few, many and, for expanded clones, a class.

V: TRBV5-1; J: TRBJ2-3; D: TRBD1; size: .; length: 15; CDR3: CASSLGGQVTDTQYF; DNA: TGCGCCAGCAGCTTGGGGGGACAGGTCACAGATACGCAGTATTTT
V: TRBV6-1; J: TRBJ2-7; D: .; size: .; length: 16; CDR3: CASSGLQGGASYEQYF; DNA: TGTGCCAGCAGTGGCTTACAGGGAGGGGCTAGCTACGAGCAGTACTTC
V: TRBV10-3; J: TRBJ1-5; D: .; size: .; length: 15; CDR3: CAISESGSSNQPQHF; DNA: TGTGCCATCAGTGAGTCGGGGAGCAGCAATCAGCCCCAGCATTTT
V: TRBV30; J: TRBJ1-2; D: TRBD1; size: once; length: 13; CDR3: CAWTSGTGTGYTF; DNA: TGTGCCTGGACATCCGGGACAGGGACCGGCTACACCTTC
V: TRBV7-6; J: TRBJ2-1; D: TRBD2; size: .; length: 15; CDR3: CASSVRAGGPNEQFF; DNA: TGTGCCAGCAGCGTCCGAGCGGGGGGGCCGAATGAGCAGTTCTTC
V: TRBV9; J: TRBJ1-4; D: .; size: .; length: 13; CDR3: CASSVAEADKLFF; DNA: TGTGCCAGCAGCGTAGCGGAGGCGGATAAACTGTTTTTT
V: TRBV6-5; J: TRBJ2-7; D: .; size: .; length: 13; CDR3: CATSRRGWYEQYF; DNA: TGTGCCACGTCGAGACGGGGGTGGTACGAGCAGTACTTC
V: TRBV1; J: TRBJ2-7; D: .; size: .; length: 14; CDR3: CTSSRDSRGEEQYF; DNA: TGCACCAGCAGTCGGGACTCCCGGGGTGAAGAGCAGTACTTC
V: TRBV6-5; J: TRBJ2-2; D: .; size: .; length: 14; CDR3: CASSWAFDTGELFF; DNA: TGTGCCAGCAGTTGGGCTTTCGACACCGGGGAGCTGTTTTTT
V: TRBV7-7; J: TRBJ2-2; D: TRBD1; size: .; length: 19; CDR3: CASSLTGTGGLRGTGELFF; DNA: TGTGCTAGCAGCCTCACGGGGACAGGGGGTCTCCGTGGCACCGGGGAGCTGTTTTTT
V: TRBV6-6; J: TRBJ1-4; D: .; size: .; length: 14; CDR3: CASSYRGANEKLFF; DNA: TGTGCCAGCAGTTACCGGGGAGCTAATGAAAAACTGTTTTTT
V: TRBV4-2; J: TRBJ2-5; D: .; size: .; length: 14; CDR3: CASSQEGDQETQYF; DNA: TGTGCCAGCAGCCAAGAAGGGGACCAAGAGACCCAGTACTTC
V: TRBV14; J: TRBJ2-1; D: .; size: .; length: 15; CDR3: CASSHLGLDRNEQFF; DNA: TGTGCCAGCAGCCATCTGGGGCTAGATCGCAATGAGCAGTTCTTC
V: TRBV7-4; J: TRBJ1-6; D: .; size: once; length: 14; CDR3: CASSWAGEYSPLHF; DNA: TGTGCCAGCAGCTGGGCAGGGGAATATTCACCCCTCCACTTT
V: TRBV5-6; J: TRBJ1-1; D: .; size: .; length: 15; CDR3: CASSFAGQLYTEAFF; DNA: TGTGCCAGCAGCTTTGCAGGACAGCTATACACTGAAGCTTTCTTT
V: TRBV5-1; J: TRBJ2-7; D: .; size: .; length: 14; CDR3: CASSLEARSYEQYF; DNA: TGCGCCAGCAGCTTGGAAGCCAGGTCCTACGAGCAGTACTTC
V: TRBV5-1; J: TRBJ1-1; D: .; size: .; length: 15; CDR3: CASSPWAESGTEAFF; DNA: TGCGCCAGCAGCCCCTGGGCCGAAAGTGGCACTGAAGCTTTCTTT
V: TRBV7-9; J: TRBJ1-1; D: .; size: .; length: 14; CDR3: CASSFTGMNTEAFF; DNA: TGTGCCAGCAGCTTTACAGGCATGAACACTGAAGCTTTCTTT
V: TRBV6-1; J: TRBJ1-5; D: .; size: .; length: 12; CDR3: CASSDRAQPQHF; DNA: TGTGCCAGCAGTGACAGGGCCCAGCCCCAGCATTTT
V: TRBV5-1; J: TRBJ2-5; D: TRBD2; size: .; length: 15; CDR3: CASSPAGGLGETQYF; DNA: TGCGCCAGCAGCCCGGCGGGGGGGCTCGGAGAGACCCAGTACTTC
V: TRBV28; J: TRBJ1-2; D: TRBD1; size: .; length: 14; CDR3: CASSLTGEDYGYTF; DNA: TGTGCCAGCAGTTTGACAGGGGAAGACTATGGCTACACCTTC
V: TRBV19; J: TRBJ1-2; D: .; size: .; length: 13; CDR3: CASTVRGYHGYTF; DNA: TGTGCCAGTACCGTTAGAGGGTACCATGGCTACACCTTC
V: TRBV6-1; J: TRBJ2-3; D: TRBD2; size: once; length: 17; CDR3: CASSESGLAGGTDTQYF; DNA: TGTGCCAGCAGTGAATCGGGACTAGCGGGGGGCACAGATACGCAGTATTTT
V: TRBV5-1; J: TRBJ2-1; D: TRBD2; size: .; length: 17; CDR3: CASSLEGLAGGINEQFF; DNA: TGCGCCAGCAGCTTGGAGGGGCTAGCGGGGGGGATAAATGAGCAGTTCTTC
V: TRBV13; J: TRBJ2-7; D: TRBD2; size: few; length: 16; CDR3: CASSLGASGGTYEQYF; DNA: TGTGCCAGCAGCTTAGGGGCTAGCGGGGGTACCTACGAGCAGTACTTC
V: TRBV5-1; J: TRBJ1-1; D: .; size: few; length: 13; CDR3: CASSRQQETEAFF; DNA: TGCGCCAGCAGCCGACAGCAGGAGACTGAAGCTTTCTTT
V: TRBV5-1; J: TRBJ2-5; D: .; size: .; length: 16; CDR3: CASSSGLDVRVETQYF; DNA: TGCGCCAGCAGCTCGGGACTGGACGTCCGGGTAGAGACCCAGTACTTC
V: TRBV15; J: TRBJ1-3; D: .; size: .; length: 15; CDR3: CATSRQTVSGNTIYF; DNA: TGTGCCACCAGCAGACAGACAGTCTCTGGAAACACCATATATTTT
V: TRBV29-1; J: TRBJ2-7; D: .; size: once; length: 17; CDR3: CSVGNVYGGRGAYEQYF; DNA: TGCAGCGTTGGTAATGTATACGGGGGGCGCGGGGCCTACGAGCAGTACTTC
V: TRBV5-1; J: TRBJ2-7; D: .; size: .; length: 13; CDR3: CASSLGSFNEQYF; DNA: TGCGCCAGCAGCTTGGGTAGTTTCAACGAGCAGTACTTC
V: TRBV28; J: TRBJ1-6; D: .; size: once; length: 15; CDR3: CASSLQGTNNSPLHF; DNA: TGTGCCAGCAGTTTGCAGGGCACAAATAATTCACCCCTCCACTTT
V: TRBV5-1; J: TRBJ1-3; D: .; size: .; length: 15; CDR3: CASSLTGTSGNTIYF; DNA: TGCGCCAGCAGCTTGACCGGGACATCTGGAAACACCATATATTTT
V: TRBV5-1; J: TRBJ1-1; D: .; size: .; length: 16; CDR3: CASSGTGATLNTEAFF; DNA: TGCGCCTCTAGCGGGACCGGGGCTACACTGAACACTGAAGCTTTCTTT
V: TRBV7-9; J: TRBJ1-2; D: .; size: .; length: 14; CDR3: CASSGRESNYGYTF; DNA: TGTGCCAGCAGCGGCAGGGAATCTAACTATGGCTACACCTTC
V: TRBV4-2; J: TRBJ2-1; D: .; size: few; length: 14; CDR3: CASSQSGSYNEQFF; DNA: TGTGCCAGCAGCCAATCGGGGTCCTACAATGAGCAGTTCTTC
V: TRBV7-9; J: TRBJ1-4; D: TRBD1; size: few; length: 14; CDR3: CASRATGGAEKLFF; DNA: TGTGCCAGCAGAGCGACAGGGGGCGCTGAAAAACTGTTTTTT
V: TRBV6-5; J: TRBJ2-1; D: .; size: once; length: 15; CDR3: CASSFEQGTYNEQFF; DNA: TGTGCCAGCAGTTTCGAACAGGGTACTTACAATGAGCAGTTCTTC
V: TRBV2; J: TRBJ1-5; D: .; size: .; length: 13; CDR3: CASSEGRVQPQHF; DNA: TGTGCCAGCAGTGAAGGGCGGGTTCAGCCCCAGCATTTT
V: TRBV30; J: TRBJ1-1; D: .; size: .; length: 14; CDR3: CAWSVGGGNTEAFF; DNA: TGTGCCTGGAGTGTAGGAGGAGGGAACACTGAAGCTTTCTTT
V: TRBV6-5; J: TRBJ1-1; D: .; size: .; length: 15; CDR3: CASSYSRIQNTEAFF; DNA: TGTGCCAGCAGTTACTCGAGAATCCAGAACACTGAAGCTTTCTTT
V: TRBV6-5; J: TRBJ1-3; D: .; size: few; length: 15; CDR3: CASSYVSSYGNTIYF; DNA: TGTGCCAGCAGTTACGTTTCCAGTTATGGAAACACCATATATTTT
V: TRBV2; J: TRBJ1-6; D: .; size: .; length: 14; CDR3: CASSVREMNSPLHF; DNA: TGTGCCAGCAGTGTACGGGAGATGAATTCACCCCTCCACTTT
V: TRBV4-1; J: TRBJ2-2; D: TRBD2; size: .; length: 17; CDR3: CASSQGLAGAGTGELFF; DNA: TGCGCCAGCAGCCAAGGACTAGCGGGGGCGGGCACCGGGGAGCTGTTTTTT
V: TRBV30; J: TRBJ1-5; D: .; size: .; length: 13; CDR3: CAWSPNLGQPQHF; DNA: TGTGCCTGGAGTCCCAACCTCGGTCAGCCCCAGCATTTT
V: TRBV15; J: TRBJ1-1; D: .; size: .; length: 14; CDR3: CATSREGGNTEAFF; DNA: TGTGCCACCAGCAGAGAGGGGGGGAACACTGAAGCTTTCTTT
V: TRBV5-6; J: TRBJ1-1; D: TRBD1; size: .; length: 17; CDR3: CASSLVGQGVWATEAFF; DNA: TGTGCCAGCAGTTTGGTGGGACAGGGGGTGTGGGCGACTGAAGCTTTCTTT
V: TRBV6-5; J: TRBJ2-2; D: TRBD1; size: few; length: 14; CDR3: CAAGTGANTGELFF; DNA: TGTGCAGCCGGGACAGGTGCGAACACCGGGGAGCTGTTTTTT
V: TRBV10-2; J: TRBJ2-7; D: TRBD1; size: .; length: 13; CDR3: CASLDRGGYEQYF; DNA: TGCGCCAGCCTAGACAGGGGTGGCTACGAGCAGTACTTC
V: TRBV7-3; J: TRBJ1-1; D: TRBD1; size: .; length: 14; CDR3: CASSLGQMNTEAFF; DNA: TGTGCCAGCAGCTTGGGACAGATGAACACTGAAGCTTTCTTT
V: TRBV25-1; J: TRBJ1-6; D: .; size: .; length: 15; CDR3: CASRGRGAVNSPLHF; DNA: TGTGCCAGCAGGGGGAGGGGGGCGGTAAATTCACCCCTCCACTTT
V: TRBV19; J: TRBJ2-6; D: TRBD1; size: .; length: 15; CDR3: CASSSGQAGANVLTF; DNA: TGTGCCAGTAGTTCTGGACAGGCCGGGGCCAACGTCCTGACTTTC